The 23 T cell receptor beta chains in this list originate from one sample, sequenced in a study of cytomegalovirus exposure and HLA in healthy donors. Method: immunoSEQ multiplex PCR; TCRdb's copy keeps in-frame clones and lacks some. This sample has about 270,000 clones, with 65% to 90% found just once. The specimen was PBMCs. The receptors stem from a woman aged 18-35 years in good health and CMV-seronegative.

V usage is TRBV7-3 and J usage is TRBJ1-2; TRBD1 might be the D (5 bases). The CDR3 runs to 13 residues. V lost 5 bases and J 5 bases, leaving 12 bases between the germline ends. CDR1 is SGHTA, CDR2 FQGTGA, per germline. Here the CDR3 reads CASSPGIDYGYTF. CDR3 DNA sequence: TGTGCCAGCAGCCCAGGGATAGATTATGGCTACACCTTC.

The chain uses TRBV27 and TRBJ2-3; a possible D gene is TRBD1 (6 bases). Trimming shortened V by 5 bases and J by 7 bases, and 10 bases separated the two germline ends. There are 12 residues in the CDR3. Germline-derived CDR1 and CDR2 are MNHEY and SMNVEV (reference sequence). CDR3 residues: CASSPTGYTQYF. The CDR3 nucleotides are TGTGCCAGCAGTCCTACAGGGTATACGCAGTATTTT.

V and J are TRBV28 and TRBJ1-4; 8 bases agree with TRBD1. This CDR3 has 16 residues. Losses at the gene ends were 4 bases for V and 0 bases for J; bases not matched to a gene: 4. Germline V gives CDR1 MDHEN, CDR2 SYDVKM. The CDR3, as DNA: TGTGCCAGCAGTTCCCCGGGACAGGCAACTAATGAAAAACTGTTTTTT. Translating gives CASSSPGQATNEKLFF.

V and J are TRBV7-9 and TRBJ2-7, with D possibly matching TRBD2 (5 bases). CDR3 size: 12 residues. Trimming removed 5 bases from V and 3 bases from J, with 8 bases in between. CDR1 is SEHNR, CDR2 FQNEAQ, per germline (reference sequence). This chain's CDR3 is CASSLRDYEQYF. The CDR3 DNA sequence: TGTGCCAGCAGCCTCCGGGACTACGAGCAGTACTTC.

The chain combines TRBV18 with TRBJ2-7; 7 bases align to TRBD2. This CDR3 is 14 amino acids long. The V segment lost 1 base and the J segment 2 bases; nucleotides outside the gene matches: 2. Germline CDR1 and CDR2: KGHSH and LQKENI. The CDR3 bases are TGTGCCAGCTCACCACGGGAGGGCGCCTACGAGCAGTACTTC. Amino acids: CASSPREGAYEQYF.

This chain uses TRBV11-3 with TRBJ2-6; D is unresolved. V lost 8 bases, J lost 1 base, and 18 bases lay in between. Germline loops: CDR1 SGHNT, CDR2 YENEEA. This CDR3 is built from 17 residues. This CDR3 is CASSRQVQLSGANVLTF. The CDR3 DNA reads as TGTGCCAGCTCCCGTCAGGTCCAACTTTCTGGGGCCAACGTCCTGACTTTC.

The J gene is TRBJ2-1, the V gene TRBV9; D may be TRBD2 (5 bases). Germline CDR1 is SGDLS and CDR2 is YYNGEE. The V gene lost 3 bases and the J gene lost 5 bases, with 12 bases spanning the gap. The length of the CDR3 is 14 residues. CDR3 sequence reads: CASSGRTGDNEQFF. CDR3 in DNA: TGTGCCAGCAGCGGACGGACCGGGGACAATGAGCAGTTCTTC.

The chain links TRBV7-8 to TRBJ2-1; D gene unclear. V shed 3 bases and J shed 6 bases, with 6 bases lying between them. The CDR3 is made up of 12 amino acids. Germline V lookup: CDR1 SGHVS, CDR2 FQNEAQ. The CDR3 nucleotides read TGTGCCAGCAGCTTGTCCGTCAATGAGCAGTTCTTC. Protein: CASSLSVNEQFF.

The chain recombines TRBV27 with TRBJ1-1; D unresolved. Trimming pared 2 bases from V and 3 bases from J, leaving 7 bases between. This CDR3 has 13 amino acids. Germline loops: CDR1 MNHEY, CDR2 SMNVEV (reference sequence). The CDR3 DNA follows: TGTGCCAGCAGTTTACAGTCTGACACTGAAGCTTTCTTT. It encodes CASSLQSDTEAFF.

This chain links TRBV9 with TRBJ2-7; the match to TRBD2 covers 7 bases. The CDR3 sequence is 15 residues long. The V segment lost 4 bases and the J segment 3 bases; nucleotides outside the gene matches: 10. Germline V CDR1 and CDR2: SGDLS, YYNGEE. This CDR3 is CASSKGLGPYYEQYF. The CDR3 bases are TGTGCCAGCAGCAAAGGACTAGGCCCCTACTACGAGCAGTACTTC. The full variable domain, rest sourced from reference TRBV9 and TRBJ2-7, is DSGVTQTPKHLITATGQRVTLRCSPRSGDLSVYWYQQSLDQGLQFLIQYYNGEERAKGNILERFSAQQFPDLHSELNLSSLELGDSALYFCASSKGLGPYYEQYFGPGTRLTVT.

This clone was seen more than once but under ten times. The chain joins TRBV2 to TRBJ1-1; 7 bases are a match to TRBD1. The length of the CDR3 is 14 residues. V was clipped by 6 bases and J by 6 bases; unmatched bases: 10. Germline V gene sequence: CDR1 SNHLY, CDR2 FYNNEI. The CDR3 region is CASRVGQPVAEAFF. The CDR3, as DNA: TGTGCCAGCAGGGTGGGACAGCCGGTGGCTGAAGCTTTCTTT. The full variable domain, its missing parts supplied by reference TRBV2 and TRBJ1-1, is EPEVTQTPSHQVTQMGQEVILRCVPISNHLYFYWYRQILGQKVEFLVSFYNNEISEKSEIFDDQFSVERPDGSNFTLKIRSTKLEDSAMYFCASRVGQPVAEAFFGQGTRLTVV.

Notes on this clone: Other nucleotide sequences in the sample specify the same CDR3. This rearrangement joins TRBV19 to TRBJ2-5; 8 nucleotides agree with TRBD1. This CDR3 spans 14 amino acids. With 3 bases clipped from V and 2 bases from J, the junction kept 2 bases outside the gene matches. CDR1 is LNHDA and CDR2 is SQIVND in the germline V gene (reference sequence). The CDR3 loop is CASSIGTGQETQYF. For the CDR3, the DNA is TGTGCCAGTAGTATTGGGACAGGACAAGAGACCCAGTACTTC.

Here the CDR3 reads CASSGQGPSTDTQYF. The CDR3 DNA reads TGCGCCAGCAGCGGACAGGGTCCTAGCACAGATACGCAGTATTTT. The chain uses TRBV5-1 and TRBJ2-3, with 8 bases matching TRBD1. Per germline, CDR1 SGHRS and CDR2 YFSETQ. Losses at the gene ends were 4 bases for V and 0 bases for J; bases not matched to a gene: 4. This CDR3 contains 15 residues.

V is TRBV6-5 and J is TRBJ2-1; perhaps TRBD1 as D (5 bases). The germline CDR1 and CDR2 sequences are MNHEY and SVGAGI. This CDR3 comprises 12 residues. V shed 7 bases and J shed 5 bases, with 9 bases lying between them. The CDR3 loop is CASTLGDNEQFF. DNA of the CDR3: TGTGCCAGCACATTAGGGGACAATGAGCAGTTCTTC.

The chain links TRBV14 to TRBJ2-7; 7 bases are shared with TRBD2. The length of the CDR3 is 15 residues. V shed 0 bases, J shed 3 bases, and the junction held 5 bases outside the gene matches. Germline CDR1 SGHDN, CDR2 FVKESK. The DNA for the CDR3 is TGTGCCAGCAGCCAAGAGGATGCTAGCGGCTACGAGCAGTACTTC. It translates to CASSQEDASGYEQYF.

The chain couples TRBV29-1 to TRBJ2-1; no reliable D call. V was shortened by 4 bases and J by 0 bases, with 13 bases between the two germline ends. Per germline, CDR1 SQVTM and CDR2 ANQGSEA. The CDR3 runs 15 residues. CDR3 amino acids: CSVAHHLSSYNEQFF. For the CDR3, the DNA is TGCAGCGTTGCCCACCACTTAAGCTCCTACAATGAGCAGTTCTTC.

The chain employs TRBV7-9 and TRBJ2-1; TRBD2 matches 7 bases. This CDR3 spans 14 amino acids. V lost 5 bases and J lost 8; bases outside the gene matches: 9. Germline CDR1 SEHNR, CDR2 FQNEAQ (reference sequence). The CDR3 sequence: CASSRSGTNDEQFF. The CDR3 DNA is TGTGCCAGCAGCCGAAGCGGGACCAATGATGAGCAGTTCTTC.

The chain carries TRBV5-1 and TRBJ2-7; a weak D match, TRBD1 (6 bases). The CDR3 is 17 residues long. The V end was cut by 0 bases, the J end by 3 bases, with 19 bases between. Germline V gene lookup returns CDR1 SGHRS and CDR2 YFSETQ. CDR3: CASSLGAGVEVIYEQYF. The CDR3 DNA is TGCGCCAGCAGCTTGGGGGCAGGGGTTGAAGTTATCTACGAGCAGTACTTC.

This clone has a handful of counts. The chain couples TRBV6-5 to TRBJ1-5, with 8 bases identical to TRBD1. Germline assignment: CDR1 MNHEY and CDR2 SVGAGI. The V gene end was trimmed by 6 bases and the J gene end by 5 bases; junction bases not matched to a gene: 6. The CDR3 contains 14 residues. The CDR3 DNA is TGTGCCAGCAGAGGACAGGGAGGGTATCAGCCCCAGCATTTT. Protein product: CASRGQGGYQPQHF.

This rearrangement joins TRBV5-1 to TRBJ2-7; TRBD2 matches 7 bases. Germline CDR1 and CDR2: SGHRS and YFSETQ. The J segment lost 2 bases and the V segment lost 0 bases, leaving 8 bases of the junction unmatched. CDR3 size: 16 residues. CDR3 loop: CASSLASRGRTYEQYF. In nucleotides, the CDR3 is TGCGCCAGCAGCTTGGCATCGCGGGGGAGGACCTACGAGCAGTACTTC. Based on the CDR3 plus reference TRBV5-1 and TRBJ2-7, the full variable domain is KAGVTQTPRYLIKTRGQQVTLSCSPISGHRSVSWYQQTPGQGLQFLFEYFSETQRNKGNFPGRFSGRQFSNSRSEMNVSTLELGDSALYLCASSLASRGRTYEQYFGPGTRLTVT.

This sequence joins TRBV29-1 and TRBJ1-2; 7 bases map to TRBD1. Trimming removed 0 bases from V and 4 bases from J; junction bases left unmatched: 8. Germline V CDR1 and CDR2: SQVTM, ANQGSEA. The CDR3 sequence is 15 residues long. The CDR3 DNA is TGCAGCGTTGAAGAGGTAAAGGGGGCAGGCTATGGCTACACCTTC. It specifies CSVEEVKGAGYGYTF.

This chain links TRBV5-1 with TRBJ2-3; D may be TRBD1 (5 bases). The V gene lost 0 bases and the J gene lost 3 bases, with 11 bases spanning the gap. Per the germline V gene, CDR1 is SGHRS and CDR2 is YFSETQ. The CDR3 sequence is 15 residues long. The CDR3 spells CASSLEPDRTDTQYF. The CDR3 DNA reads TGCGCCAGCAGCTTGGAGCCAGACAGAACAGATACGCAGTATTTT.

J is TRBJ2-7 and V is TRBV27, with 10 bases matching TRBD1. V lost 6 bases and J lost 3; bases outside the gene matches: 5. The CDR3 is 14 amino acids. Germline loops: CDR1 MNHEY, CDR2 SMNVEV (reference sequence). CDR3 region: CASSPTGGSYEQYF. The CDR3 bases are TGTGCCAGCAGCCCGACAGGGGGCAGCTACGAGCAGTACTTC.